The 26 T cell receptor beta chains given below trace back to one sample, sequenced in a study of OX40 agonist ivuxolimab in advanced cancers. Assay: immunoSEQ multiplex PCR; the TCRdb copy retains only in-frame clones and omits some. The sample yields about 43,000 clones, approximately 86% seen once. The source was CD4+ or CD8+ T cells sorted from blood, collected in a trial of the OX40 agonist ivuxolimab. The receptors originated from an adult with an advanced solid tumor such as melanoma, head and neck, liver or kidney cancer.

CDR3 sequence: CASRGQGGGYTF. CDR3 in DNA: TGTGCCAGCCGGGGACAGGGGGGCGGCTACACCTTC. The rearrangement joins TRBV6-5 to TRBJ1-2; 11 bases agree with TRBD1. Per the germline V gene, CDR1 is MNHEY and CDR2 is SVGAGI. The CDR3 is made up of 12 amino acids. V lost 8 bases to trimming and J lost 8 bases; unmatched junction nucleotides: 4.

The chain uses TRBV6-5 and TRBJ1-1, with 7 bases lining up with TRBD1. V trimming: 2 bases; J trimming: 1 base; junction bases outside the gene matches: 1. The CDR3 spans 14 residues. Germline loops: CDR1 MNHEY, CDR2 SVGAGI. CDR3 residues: CASSYRTGNTEAFF. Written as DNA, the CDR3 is TGTGCCAGCAGTTACAGGACAGGGAACACTGAAGCTTTCTTT.

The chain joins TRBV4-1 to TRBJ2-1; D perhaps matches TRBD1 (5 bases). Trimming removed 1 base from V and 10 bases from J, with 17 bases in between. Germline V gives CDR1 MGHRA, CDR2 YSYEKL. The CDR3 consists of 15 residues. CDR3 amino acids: CASSQAKAQGGEQFF. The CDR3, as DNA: TGCGCCAGCAGCCAAGCAAAGGCGCAGGGTGGCGAGCAGTTCTTC.

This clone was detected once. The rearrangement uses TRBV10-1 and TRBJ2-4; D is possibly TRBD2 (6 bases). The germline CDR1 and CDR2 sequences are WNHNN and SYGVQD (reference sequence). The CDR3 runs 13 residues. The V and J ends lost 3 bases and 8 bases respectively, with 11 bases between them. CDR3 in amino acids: CASSDGGTDIQYF. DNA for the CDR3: TGCGCCAGCAGTGATGGAGGGACTGACATTCAGTACTTC.

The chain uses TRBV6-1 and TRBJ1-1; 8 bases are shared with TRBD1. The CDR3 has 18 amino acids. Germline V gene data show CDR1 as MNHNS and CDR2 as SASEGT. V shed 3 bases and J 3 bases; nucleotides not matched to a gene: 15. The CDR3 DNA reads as TGTGCCAGCAGTGACCTCGACAGGGGCCCAGAGGGGTACACTGAAGCTTTCTTT. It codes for CASSDLDRGPEGYTEAFF.

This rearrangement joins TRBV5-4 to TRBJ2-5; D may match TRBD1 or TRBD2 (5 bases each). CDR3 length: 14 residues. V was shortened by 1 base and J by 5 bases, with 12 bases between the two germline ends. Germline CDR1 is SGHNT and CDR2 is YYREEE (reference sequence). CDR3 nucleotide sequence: TGTGCCAGCAGCTTGCCGGGGCGCGGGGAGACCCAGTACTTC. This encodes CASSLPGRGETQYF. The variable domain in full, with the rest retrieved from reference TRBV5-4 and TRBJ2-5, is ETGVTQSPTHLIKTRGQQVTLRCSSQSGHNTVSWYQQALGQGPQFIFQYYREEENGRGNFPPRFSGLQFPNYSSELNVNALELDDSALYLCASSLPGRGETQYFGPGTRLLVL.

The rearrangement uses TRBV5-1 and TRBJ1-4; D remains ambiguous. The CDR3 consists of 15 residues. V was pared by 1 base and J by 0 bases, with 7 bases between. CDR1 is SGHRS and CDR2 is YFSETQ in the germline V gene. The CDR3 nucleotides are TGCGCCAGCAGCTTGTTGGGTACAACTAATGAAAAACTGTTTTTT. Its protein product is CASSLLGTTNEKLFF.

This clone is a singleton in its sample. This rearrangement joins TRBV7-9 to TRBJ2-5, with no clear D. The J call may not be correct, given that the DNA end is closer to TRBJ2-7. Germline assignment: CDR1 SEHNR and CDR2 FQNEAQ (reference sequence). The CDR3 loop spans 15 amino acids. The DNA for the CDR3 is TGTGCCAGCAGCTTAGAGGCTCGGGCGGCCTACGAGCAGTACTTC. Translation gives CASSLEARAAYEQYF.

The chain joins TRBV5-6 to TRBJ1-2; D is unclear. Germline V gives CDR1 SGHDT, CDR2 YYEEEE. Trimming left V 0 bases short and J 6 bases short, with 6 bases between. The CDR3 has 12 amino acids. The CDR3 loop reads CASSLVQDGYTF. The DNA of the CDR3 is TGTGCCAGCAGCTTGGTACAAGATGGCTACACCTTC.

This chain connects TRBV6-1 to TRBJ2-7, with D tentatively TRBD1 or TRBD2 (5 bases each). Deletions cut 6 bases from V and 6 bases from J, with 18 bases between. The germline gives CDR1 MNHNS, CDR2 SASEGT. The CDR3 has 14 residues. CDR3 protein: CASRPGLTGREQYF. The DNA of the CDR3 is TGTGCCAGCAGACCCGGACTCACGGGGCGCGAGCAGTACTTC.

The CDR3 coding sequence is TGTGCCAGCAGCCGAATTCTGGCGAGGGGTGGACTAGCGGGAGAGACCCAGTACTTC. It yields the protein CASSRILARGGLAGETQYF. The chain employs TRBV21-1 and TRBJ2-5; the table's D call TRBD2 went unverified against the DNA. TRBV21-1 is listed as a pseudogene. The length of the CDR3 is 19 residues.

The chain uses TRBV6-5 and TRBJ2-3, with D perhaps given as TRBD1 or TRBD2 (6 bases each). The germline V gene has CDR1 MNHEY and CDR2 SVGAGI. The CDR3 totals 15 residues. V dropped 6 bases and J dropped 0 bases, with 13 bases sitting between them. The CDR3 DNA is TGTGCCAGCAGCCCCGGGGGCGGAAGCACAGATACGCAGTATTTT. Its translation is CASSPGGGSTDTQYF.

CDR3 in DNA: TGTGCCAGCAGTCCAGAGGGCGGAGGCAGGAGGACCCAGTACTTC. Translating it yields CASSPEGGGRRTQYF. The chain is built from TRBV7-2 and TRBJ2-5; tentatively, D is TRBD2 (5 bases). The CDR3 extends over 15 amino acids. V was shortened by 6 bases and J by 7 bases, with 21 bases between the two germline ends. Germline V CDR1 and CDR2: SGHTA, FQGNSA.

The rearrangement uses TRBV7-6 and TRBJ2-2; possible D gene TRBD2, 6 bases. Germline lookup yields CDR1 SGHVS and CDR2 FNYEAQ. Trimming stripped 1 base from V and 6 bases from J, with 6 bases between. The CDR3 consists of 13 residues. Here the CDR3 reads CASSLGLAGELFF. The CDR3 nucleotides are TGTGCCAGCAGCTTAGGACTAGCCGGGGAGCTGTTTTTT.

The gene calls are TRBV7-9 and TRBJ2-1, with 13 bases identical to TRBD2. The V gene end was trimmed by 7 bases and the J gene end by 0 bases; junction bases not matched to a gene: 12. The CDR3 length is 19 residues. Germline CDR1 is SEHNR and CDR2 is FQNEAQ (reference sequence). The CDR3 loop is CASTAYTSGGAGSYNEQFF. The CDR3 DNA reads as TGTGCCAGCACCGCTTATACTAGCGGGGGGGCGGGCTCCTACAATGAGCAGTTCTTC. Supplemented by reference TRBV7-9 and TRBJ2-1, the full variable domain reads DTGVSQNPRHKITKRGQNVTFRCDPISEHNRLYWYRQTLGQGPEFLTYFQNEAQLEKSRLLSDRFSAERPKGSFSTLEIQRTEQGDSAMYLCASTAYTSGGAGSYNEQFFGPGTRLTVL.

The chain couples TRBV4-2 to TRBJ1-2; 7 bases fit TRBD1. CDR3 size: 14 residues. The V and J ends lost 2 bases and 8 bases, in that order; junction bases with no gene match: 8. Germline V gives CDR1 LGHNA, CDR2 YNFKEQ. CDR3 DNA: TGTGCCAGCAGCCAACCCGGGACAGAGATCGGCTACACCTTC. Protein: CASSQPGTEIGYTF.

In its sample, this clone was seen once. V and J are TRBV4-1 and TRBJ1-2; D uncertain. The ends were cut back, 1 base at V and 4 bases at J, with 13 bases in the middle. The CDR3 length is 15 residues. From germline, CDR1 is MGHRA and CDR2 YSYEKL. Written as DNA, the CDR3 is TGCGCCAGCAGCCAAGTAGAAGCCGGCGTCTATGGCTACACCTTC. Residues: CASSQVEAGVYGYTF.

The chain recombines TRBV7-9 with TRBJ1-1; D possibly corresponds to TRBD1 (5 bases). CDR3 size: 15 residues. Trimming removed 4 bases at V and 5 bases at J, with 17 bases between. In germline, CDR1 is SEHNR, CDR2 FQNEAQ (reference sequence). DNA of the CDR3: TGTGCCAGCAGCTCAATGGACATTTCGAGTACTGAAGCTTTCTTT. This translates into CASSSMDISSTEAFF.

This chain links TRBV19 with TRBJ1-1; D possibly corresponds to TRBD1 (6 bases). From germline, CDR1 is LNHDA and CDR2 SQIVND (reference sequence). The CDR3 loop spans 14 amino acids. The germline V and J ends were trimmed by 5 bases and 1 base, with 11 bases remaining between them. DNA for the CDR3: TGTGCCAGTAGTTCACAGGGATCGAACACTGAAGCTTTCTTT. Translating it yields CASSSQGSNTEAFF.

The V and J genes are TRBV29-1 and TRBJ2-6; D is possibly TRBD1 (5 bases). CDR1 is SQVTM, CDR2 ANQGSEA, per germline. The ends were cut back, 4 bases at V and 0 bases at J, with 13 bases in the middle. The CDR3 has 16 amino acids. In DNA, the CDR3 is TGCAGCGTTGGGAGACAGAGTAACTCTGGGGCCAACGTCCTGACTTTC. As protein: CSVGRQSNSGANVLTF.

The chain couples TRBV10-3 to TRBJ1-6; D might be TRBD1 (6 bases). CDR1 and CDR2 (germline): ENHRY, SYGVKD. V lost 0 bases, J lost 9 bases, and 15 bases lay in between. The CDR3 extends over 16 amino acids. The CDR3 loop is CAISESPDSRASPLHF. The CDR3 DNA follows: TGTGCCATCAGTGAGTCCCCGGACAGCCGGGCTTCACCCCTCCACTTT.

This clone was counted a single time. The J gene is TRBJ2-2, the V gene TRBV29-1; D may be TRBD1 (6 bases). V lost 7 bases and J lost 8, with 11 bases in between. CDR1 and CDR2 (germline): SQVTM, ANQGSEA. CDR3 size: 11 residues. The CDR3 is CSARQDGELFF. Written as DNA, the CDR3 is TGCAGCGCCCGACAGGATGGGGAGCTGTTTTTT.

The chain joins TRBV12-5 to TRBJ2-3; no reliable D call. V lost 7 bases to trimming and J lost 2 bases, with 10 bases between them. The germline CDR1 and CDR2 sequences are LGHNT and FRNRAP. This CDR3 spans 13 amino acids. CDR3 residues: CASASGNTDTQYF. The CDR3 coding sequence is TGTGCTAGTGCCTCGGGCAACACAGATACGCAGTATTTT.

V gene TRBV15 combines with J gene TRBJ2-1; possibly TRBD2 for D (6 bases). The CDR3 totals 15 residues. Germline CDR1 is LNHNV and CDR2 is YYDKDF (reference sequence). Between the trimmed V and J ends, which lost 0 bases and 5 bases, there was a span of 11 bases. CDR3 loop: CATSRDGTSHNEQFF. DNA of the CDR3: TGTGCCACCAGCAGAGACGGGACTTCCCACAATGAGCAGTTCTTC.

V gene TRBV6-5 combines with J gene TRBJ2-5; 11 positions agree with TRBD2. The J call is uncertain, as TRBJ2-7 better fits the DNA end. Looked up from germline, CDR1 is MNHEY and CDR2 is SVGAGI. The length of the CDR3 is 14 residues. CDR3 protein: CASSLAGGHHEQYF. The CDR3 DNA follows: TGTGCCAGCAGTTTAGCGGGGGGGCACCACGAGCAGTACTTC.

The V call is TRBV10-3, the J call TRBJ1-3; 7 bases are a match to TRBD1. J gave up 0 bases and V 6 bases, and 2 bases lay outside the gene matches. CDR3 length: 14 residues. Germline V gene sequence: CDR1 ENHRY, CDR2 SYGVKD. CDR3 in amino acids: CAIRGTASGNTIYF. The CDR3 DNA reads TGTGCCATCAGGGGGACAGCCTCTGGAAACACCATATATTTT.